A single sample is the source of the 22 T cell receptor beta chains below, sequenced in a study of vaccination effects on CD4 cells after COVID-19. Isolation of CD4+ T cells took place after more than 9 days of culture. BNT162b2 vaccine or mRNA-1273 vaccine was given to participants in two doses. The method was immunoSEQ multiplex PCR; TCRdb's version includes in-frame clones alone and lacks a portion of them. In the table there are tens of thousands of clones, approximately 79% of which are singletons. The antigens these receptors bind are not known. The sequencing used CD4+ T cells from PBMCs cultured without peptide, collected after COVID-19 vaccination. Every receptor here comes from a human donor who received a COVID-19 vaccine.

This sequence joins TRBV5-6 and TRBJ2-5; either TRBD1 or TRBD2 may supply D (6 bases each). V dropped 2 bases and J dropped 5 bases, with 10 bases sitting between them. CDR1 and CDR2 (germline): SGHDT, YYEEEE. The CDR3 has 13 residues. The CDR3 region is CASSFLGGETQYF. The CDR3 nucleotides read TGTGCCAGCAGCTTTTTAGGGGGGGAGACCCAGTACTTC.

V and J are TRBV6-1 and TRBJ1-2, with unresolved D. The CDR3 is 12 amino acids. Germline loops: CDR1 MNHNS, CDR2 SASEGT. V was shortened by 2 bases and J by 10 bases, with 11 bases between the two germline ends. The CDR3 spells CASSEPGPNYTF. CDR3 nucleotides: TGTGCCAGCAGTGAACCCGGGCCCAACTACACCTTC.

This CDR3 reads CASSPRSSSAGNTIYF. The CDR3 region has the DNA TGTGCCAGCAGCCCCCGGTCATCAAGCGCGGGAAACACCATATATTTT. This chain connects TRBV11-2 to TRBJ1-3; unclear D gene. Looked up from germline, CDR1 is SGHAT and CDR2 is FQNNGV. The CDR3 is 16 amino acids. V shed 5 bases and J shed 4 bases, with 18 bases lying between them.

The chain carries TRBV11-3 and TRBJ1-4, with no clear D. The germline V and J ends were trimmed by 3 bases and 5 bases, with 13 bases remaining between them. The CDR3 runs 15 residues. CDR1 and CDR2 (germline): SGHNT, YENEEA. The CDR3 spells CASSFKKGGNEKLFF. In DNA form, the CDR3 reads TGTGCCAGCAGCTTCAAAAAGGGAGGAAATGAAAAACTGTTTTTT.

The chain is built from TRBV24-1 and TRBJ1-3; 9 bases line up with TRBD1. The germline CDR1 and CDR2 sequences are KGHDR and SFDVKD. This CDR3 is 18 amino acids long. Trimming cost V 4 bases and J 0 bases; bases outside gene matches: 9. The CDR3 nucleotides are TGTGCCACCAGTGACCCACCGGGACAGGGAGACTCTGGAAACACCATATATTTT. Its protein product is CATSDPPGQGDSGNTIYF.

The CDR3 loop reads CASSKAKGGVNTEAFF. CDR3 coding DNA: TGTGCCAGCAGCAAAGCAAAGGGGGGGGTGAACACTGAAGCTTTCTTT. This chain links TRBV21-1 with TRBJ1-1. TRBV21-1 is a pseudogene locus. The length of the CDR3 is 16 residues.

CDR3 coding DNA: TGCGCCAGCAGCTTCCTAGCGGGGGGGAACACCGGGGAGCTGTTTTTT. It codes for CASSFLAGGNTGELFF. This chain uses TRBV5-1 with TRBJ2-2; 11 bases are shared with TRBD2. The J segment lost 1 base and the V segment lost 2 bases, leaving 1 base of the junction unmatched. This CDR3 has 16 residues. Germline V gene lookup returns CDR1 SGHRS and CDR2 YFSETQ.

This chain links TRBV5-1 with TRBJ2-3; no reliable D call. V dropped 5 bases and J dropped 2 bases, with 9 bases sitting between them. The CDR3 consists of 13 residues. The V gene's germline CDR1 is SGHRS and CDR2 YFSETQ. This CDR3 reads CASSEQYTDTQYF. In DNA form, the CDR3 reads TGCGCCAGCAGTGAACAGTACACAGATACGCAGTATTTT.

The CDR3 DNA sequence: TGTGCCAGCAGCTTACAGCGCGCGAACACCGGGGAGCTGTTTTTT. It yields the protein CASSLQRANTGELFF. The chain uses TRBV7-3 and TRBJ2-2, with D unresolved. Trimming took off 2 bases at V and 0 bases at J, with 7 bases between the two ends. Germline V lookup: CDR1 SGHTA, CDR2 FQGTGA. CDR3 size: 15 residues.

V usage is TRBV5-6 and J usage is TRBJ1-4; perhaps TRBD1 as D (5 bases). CDR1 is SGHDT and CDR2 is YYEEEE in the germline V gene. Trimming cost V 4 bases and J 4 bases, with 14 bases left between them. The CDR3 covers 15 residues. The CDR3, as DNA: TGTGCCAGCAGCCCGGGTGTGGGGCTTAATGAAAAACTGTTTTTT. Its translation: CASSPGVGLNEKLFF. The variable domain in full, completed from reference TRBV5-6 and TRBJ1-4, reads DAGVTQSPTHLIKTRGQQVTLRCSPKSGHDTVSWYQQALGQGPQFIFQYYEEEERQRGNFPDRFSGHQFPNYSSELNVNALLLGDSALYLCASSPGVGLNEKLFFGSGTQLSVL.

This chain connects TRBV4-1 to TRBJ1-2, with 7 positions matching TRBD1. This CDR3 has 16 residues. Trimming took 0 bases from V and 7 from J; bases not matched to a gene: 11. Germline V gives CDR1 MGHRA, CDR2 YSYEKL. The CDR3 DNA follows: TGCGCCAGCAGCCAAGATGGGTTTGGGACAGTGGGTGGCTACACCTTC. Amino acid sequence: CASSQDGFGTVGGYTF.

The chain recombines TRBV5-5 with TRBJ2-5; the D gene could be TRBD1 or TRBD2 (5 bases each). The V end was cut by 6 bases, the J end by 9 bases, with 21 bases between. Germline V gene sequence: CDR1 SGHKS, CDR2 YYEKEE (reference sequence). CDR3 length equals 14 residues. In nucleotides, the CDR3 is TGTGCCAGCACCTTTCCTCTTGGGGGATTGGCCCAGTACTTC. Amino acid sequence: CASTFPLGGLAQYF. Variable domain in full (rest from reference TRBV5-5 and TRBJ2-5): DAGVTQSPTHLIKTRGQQVTLRCSPISGHKSVSWYQQVLGQGPQFIFQYYEKEERGRGNFPDRFSARQFPNYSSELNVNALLLGDSALYLCASTFPLGGLAQYFGPGTRLLVL.

The CDR3 sequence: CASSLQTGRVETQYF. The CDR3 nucleotides are TGTGCCAGCAGTCTCCAGACAGGGAGAGTTGAGACCCAGTACTTC. The rearrangement joins TRBV28 to TRBJ2-5, with 7 bases that match TRBD1. This CDR3 is built from 15 residues. Per germline, CDR1 MDHEN and CDR2 SYDVKM. The V and J ends lost 5 bases and 5 bases, in that order; junction bases with no gene match: 11.

The chain joins TRBV6-2 or TRBV6-3 to TRBJ1-5; no clear D gene. With 4 bases removed from V and 9 bases from J, the gap between germline ends came to 10 bases. CDR3 size: 12 residues. CDR1 MNHEY and CDR2 SVGEGT come from the germline V gene. The DNA of the CDR3 is TGTGCCAGCAGTTTCAGCACCACGCCCCAGCATTTT. Amino acid sequence: CASSFSTTPQHF.

This clone has only a few counts. The CDR3 DNA is TGTGCCAGCAGTTACTCGTCTGGGACAGGGGCTGAAAAACTGTTTTTT. The encoded protein is CASSYSSGTGAEKLFF. The genes are TRBV6-2 or TRBV6-3 and TRBJ1-4; 10 bases agree with TRBD1. The CDR3 is 16 residues long. CDR1 is MNHEY, CDR2 SVGEGT, per germline. V shed 0 bases, J shed 7 bases, and the junction held 5 bases outside the gene matches.

V gene TRBV18 combines with J gene TRBJ2-3, with 9 nucleotides matching TRBD1. CDR3 length: 18 amino acids. J lost 4 bases, V lost 0 bases, and 11 bases had no gene match. Germline V lookup: CDR1 KGHSH, CDR2 LQKENI. The CDR3 DNA reads as TGTGCCAGCTCACCACCGGCTCCTCGGGACAGGGATTCAGATACGCAGTATTTT. Protein sequence: CASSPPAPRDRDSDTQYF.

The chain combines TRBV7-2 with TRBJ2-5; maybe TRBD2 (6 bases). Per the germline V gene, CDR1 is SGHTA and CDR2 is FQGNSA. V lost 0 bases and J 4 bases, leaving 9 bases between the germline ends. This CDR3 has 14 amino acids. CDR3 bases: TGTGCCAGCAGCTTAGCGGGGGGTGGAGAGACCCAGTACTTC. Amino acids: CASSLAGGGETQYF.

The genes are TRBV5-1 and TRBJ1-6, with D perhaps matching TRBD1 (6 bases). CDR1 is SGHRS and CDR2 is YFSETQ in the germline V gene. There are 14 residues in the CDR3. V lost 6 bases, J lost 10 bases, and 17 bases lay in between. The CDR3 sequence is CASKDSQGRSPLHF. The CDR3 coding sequence is TGCGCCAGCAAGGATTCACAGGGACGATCACCCCTCCACTTT.

The V gene is TRBV2, the J gene TRBJ1-5; D unclear. The V gene's germline CDR1 is SNHLY and CDR2 FYNNEI. V was trimmed by 8 bases and J by 4 bases, leaving 12 bases between them. The CDR3 is made up of 13 amino acids. CDR3 in amino acids: CASLSYRNQPQHF. The DNA of the CDR3 is TGTGCCAGCCTCTCATACCGAAATCAGCCCCAGCATTTT.

The CDR3 nucleotides read TGCGCCAGCAGACCCGACAGGGCTGAGACCCAGTACTTC. As protein: CASRPDRAETQYF. V is TRBV10-2 and J is TRBJ2-5; TRBD1 matches 7 bases. Trimming cost V 6 bases and J 5 bases; bases outside gene matches: 6. CDR3 length: 13 amino acids. Germline values: CDR1 WSHSY, CDR2 SAAADI.

The chain uses TRBV28 and TRBJ1-2; D gene unclear. Trimming shortened V by 3 bases and J by 8 bases, and 16 bases separated the two germline ends. Germline V CDR1 and CDR2: MDHEN, SYDVKM. The CDR3 is 14 amino acids. The CDR3 bases are TGTGCCAGCAGTTTTCCTGCCGTCCCGCGAGGCTACACCTTC. It is translated as CASSFPAVPRGYTF.

Turning to this clone: The junction differs from germline at one of its ends, possibly a read error. The chain recombines TRBV12-5 with TRBJ1-4; D is ambiguous. The germline gives CDR1 LGHNT, CDR2 FRNRAP. The CDR3 covers 14 residues. The DNA of the CDR3 is TGTGCTAGTGGATTGGGATCCGGCAGTGAAAAACTGTTTTTT. Translation: CASGLGSGSEKLFF.